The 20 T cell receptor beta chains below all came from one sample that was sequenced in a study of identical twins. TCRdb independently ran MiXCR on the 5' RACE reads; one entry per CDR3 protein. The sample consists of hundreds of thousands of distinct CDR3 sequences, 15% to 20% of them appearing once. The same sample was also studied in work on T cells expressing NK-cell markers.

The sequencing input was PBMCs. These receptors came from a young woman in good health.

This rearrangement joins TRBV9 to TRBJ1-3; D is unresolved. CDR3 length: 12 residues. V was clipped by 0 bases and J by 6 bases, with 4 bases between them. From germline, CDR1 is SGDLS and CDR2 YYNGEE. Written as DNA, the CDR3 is TGTGCCAGCAGCGTAGAAGAAAACACCATATATTTT. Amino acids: CASSVEENTIYF.

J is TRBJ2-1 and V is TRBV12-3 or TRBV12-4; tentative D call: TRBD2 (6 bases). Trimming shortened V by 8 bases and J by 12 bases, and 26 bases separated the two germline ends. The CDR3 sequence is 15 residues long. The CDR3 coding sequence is TGTGCCAGCCTCCGCGGGACCCACCCTTCAAAGGGGCAGTTCTTC. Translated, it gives CASLRGTHPSKGQFF.

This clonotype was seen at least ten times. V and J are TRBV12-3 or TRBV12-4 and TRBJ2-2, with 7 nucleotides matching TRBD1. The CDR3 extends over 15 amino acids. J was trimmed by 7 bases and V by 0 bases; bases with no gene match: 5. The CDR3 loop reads CASSLALTGFGELFF. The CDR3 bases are TGTGCCAGCAGTTTAGCTCTGACAGGGTTCGGGGAGCTGTTTTTT.

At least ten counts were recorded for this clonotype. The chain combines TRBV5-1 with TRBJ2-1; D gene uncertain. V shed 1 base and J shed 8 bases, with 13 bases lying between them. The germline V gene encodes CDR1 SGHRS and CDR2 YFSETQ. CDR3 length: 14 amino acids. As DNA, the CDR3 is TGCGCCAGCAGCTTGTTGGCTGGGGTAGATGAGCAGTTCTTC. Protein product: CASSLLAGVDEQFF.

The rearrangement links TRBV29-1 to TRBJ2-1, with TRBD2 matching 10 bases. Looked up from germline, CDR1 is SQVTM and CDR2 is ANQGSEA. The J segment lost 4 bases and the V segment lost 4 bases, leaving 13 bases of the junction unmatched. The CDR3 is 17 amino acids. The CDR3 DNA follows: TGCAGCGTTGTATCTGCTAGCGGGAGTTCCCTTTACAATGAGCAGTTCTTC. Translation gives CSVVSASGSSLYNEQFF.

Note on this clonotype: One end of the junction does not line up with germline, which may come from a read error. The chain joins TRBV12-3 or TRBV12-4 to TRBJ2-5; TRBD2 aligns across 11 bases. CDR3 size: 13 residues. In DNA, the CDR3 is TGTGCCAGCAGTTATCACACTAGCGGGGGACCTTTCTTC. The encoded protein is CASSYHTSGGPFF.

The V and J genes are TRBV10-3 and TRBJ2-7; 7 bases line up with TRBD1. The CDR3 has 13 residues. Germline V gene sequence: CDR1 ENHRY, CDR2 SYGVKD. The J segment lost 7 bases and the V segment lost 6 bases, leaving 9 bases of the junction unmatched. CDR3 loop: CAIRSGGLEEQYF. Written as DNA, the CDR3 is TGTGCCATCAGATCAGGGGGTTTGGAAGAGCAGTACTTC.

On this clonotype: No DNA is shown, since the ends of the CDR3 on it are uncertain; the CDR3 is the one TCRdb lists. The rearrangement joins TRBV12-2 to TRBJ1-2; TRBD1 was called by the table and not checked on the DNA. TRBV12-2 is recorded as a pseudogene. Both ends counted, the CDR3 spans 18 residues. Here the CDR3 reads CASRLAPFGQGAGYGYTF.

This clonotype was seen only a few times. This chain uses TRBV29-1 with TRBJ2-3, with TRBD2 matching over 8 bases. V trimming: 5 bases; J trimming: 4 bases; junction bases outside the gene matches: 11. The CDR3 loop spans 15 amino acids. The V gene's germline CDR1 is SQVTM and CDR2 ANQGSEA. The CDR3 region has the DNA TGCAGCGTTCCGGCCTGGCGCGGGGGGCCAGATACGCAGTATTTT. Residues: CSVPAWRGGPDTQYF.

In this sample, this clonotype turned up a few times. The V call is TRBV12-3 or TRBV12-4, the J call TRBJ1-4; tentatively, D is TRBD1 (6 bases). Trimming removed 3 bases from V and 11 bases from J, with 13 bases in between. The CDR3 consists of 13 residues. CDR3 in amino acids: CASSFQGYGKLFF. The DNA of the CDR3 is TGTGCCAGCAGTTTTCAGGGGTATGGGAAACTGTTTTTT.

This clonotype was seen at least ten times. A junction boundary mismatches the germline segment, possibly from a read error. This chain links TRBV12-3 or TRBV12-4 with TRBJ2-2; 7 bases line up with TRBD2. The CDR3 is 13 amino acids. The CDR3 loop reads CASSPGGPGELFF. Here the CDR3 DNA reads TGCGCCAGCAGCCCGGGAGGTCCCGGGGAGCTGTTTTTT.

This chain's CDR3 is CASSSLYRVNYGYTF. As DNA, the CDR3 is TGTGCCAGCAGCTCGCTGTATAGGGTAAACTATGGCTACACCTTC. The rearrangement joins TRBV12-3 or TRBV12-4 to TRBJ1-2; D remains unclear. This CDR3 is 15 amino acids long. V lost 6 bases and J 2 bases, leaving 16 bases between the germline ends.

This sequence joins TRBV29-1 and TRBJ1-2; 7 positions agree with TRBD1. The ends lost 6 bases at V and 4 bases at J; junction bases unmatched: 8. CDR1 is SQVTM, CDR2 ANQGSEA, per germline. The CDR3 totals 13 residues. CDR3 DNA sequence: TGCAGCGTCGTCTCGGACAGGATCTATGGCTACACCTTC. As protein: CSVVSDRIYGYTF.

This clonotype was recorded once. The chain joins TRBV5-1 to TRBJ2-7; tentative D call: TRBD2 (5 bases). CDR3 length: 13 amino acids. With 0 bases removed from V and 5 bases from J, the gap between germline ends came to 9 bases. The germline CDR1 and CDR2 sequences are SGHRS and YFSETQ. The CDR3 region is CASSLGLGNEQYF. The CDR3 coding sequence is TGCGCCAGCAGCTTGGGGCTCGGGAACGAGCAGTACTTC.

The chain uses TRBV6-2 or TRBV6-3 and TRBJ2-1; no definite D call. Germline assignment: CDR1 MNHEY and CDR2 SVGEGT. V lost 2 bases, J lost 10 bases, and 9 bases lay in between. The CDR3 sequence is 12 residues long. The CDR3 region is CASSYGTVEQFF. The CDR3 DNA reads TGTGCCAGCAGTTACGGTACCGTCGAGCAGTTCTTC.

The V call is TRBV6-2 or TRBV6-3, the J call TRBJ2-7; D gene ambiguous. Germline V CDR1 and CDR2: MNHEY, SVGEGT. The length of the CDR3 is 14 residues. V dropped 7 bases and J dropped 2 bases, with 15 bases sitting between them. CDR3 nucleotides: TGTGCCAGCACCCCTGGAGCTTCACCCTACGAGCAGTACTTC. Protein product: CASTPGASPYEQYF.

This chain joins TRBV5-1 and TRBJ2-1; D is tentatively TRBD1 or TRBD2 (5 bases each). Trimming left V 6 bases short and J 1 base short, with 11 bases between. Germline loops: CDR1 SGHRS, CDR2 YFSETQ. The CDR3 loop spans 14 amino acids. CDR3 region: CASTGQKSYNEQFF. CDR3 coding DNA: TGCGCCAGCACGGGGCAGAAGTCCTACAATGAGCAGTTCTTC.

The CDR3: CASSSSGRAVDTEAFF. The CDR3 DNA reads TGCGCCAGCAGCTCCTCAGGGAGGGCGGTGGACACTGAAGCTTTCTTT. V usage is TRBV5-1 and J usage is TRBJ1-1; tentative D call: TRBD1 (5 bases). Trimming took off 3 bases at V and 3 bases at J, with 18 bases between the two ends. The CDR3 is 16 amino acids. Germline V CDR1 and CDR2: SGHRS, YFSETQ.

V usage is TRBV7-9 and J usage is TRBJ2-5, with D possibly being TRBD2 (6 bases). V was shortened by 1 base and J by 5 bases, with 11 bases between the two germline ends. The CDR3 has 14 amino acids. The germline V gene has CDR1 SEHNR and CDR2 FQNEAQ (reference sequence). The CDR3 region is CASSLERERETQYF. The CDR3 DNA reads TGTGCCAGCAGCTTAGAACGGGAGCGGGAGACCCAGTACTTC.

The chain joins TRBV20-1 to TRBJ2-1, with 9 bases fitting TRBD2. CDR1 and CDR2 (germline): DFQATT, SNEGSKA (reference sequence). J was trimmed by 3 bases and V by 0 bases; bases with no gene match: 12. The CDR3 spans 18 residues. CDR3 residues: CSARDYGSGGSGYNEQFF. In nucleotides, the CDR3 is TGCAGTGCTAGAGATTACGGTAGCGGGGGTAGTGGCTACAATGAGCAGTTCTTC.